These T cell receptor beta chains were read from a single sample in a study of blood T cell repertoires in COVID-19. Data came from immunoSEQ multiplex PCR; TCRdb stores just in-frame clones and leaves some out. The data hold roughly 330,000 clones, with 87% observed a single time. The sequenced sample was peripheral blood. These receptors all come from a man aged 30 to 45 with COVID-19, enrolled during active disease. Both conserved end residues are part of each CDR3. The order of the fields is clone size, D gene, V gene, J gene, CDR3 DNA, CDR3 protein. The D gene is left open where the match is weak. The size field is filled for only some rows; it gives once, few, many or a size class.

>-|-|TRBV28|TRBJ2-7
TGTGCCAGCAGTTTATATGGCAGGACATGGTACGAGCAGTACTTC
CASSLYGRTWYEQYF
>-|TRBD1|TRBV29-1|TRBJ1-1
TGCAGCGTTGGGACAGGGGCTCGGGGTTTGAACACTGAAGCTTTCTTT
CSVGTGARGLNTEAFF
>-|-|TRBV6-1|TRBJ2-1
TGTGCCAGCAGTGAGCTGGGACTTATTTATAGCTCCTACAATGAGCAGTTCTTC
CASSELGLIYSSYNEQFF
>-|TRBD1|TRBV9|TRBJ1-2
TGTGCCAGCAGCGTAGAAGTCCCGGACAGGGAAAGTGGCTACACCTTC
CASSVEVPDRESGYTF
>-|-|TRBV5-4|TRBJ2-5
TGTGCCAGCAGCGACGGGTACCAAGAGACCCAGTACTTC
CASSDGYQETQYF
>-|TRBD1|TRBV5-1|TRBJ2-1
TGCGCCAGCAGCTTGGAAGGGGCAGGGGGCAATGAGCAGTTCTTC
CASSLEGAGGNEQFF
>-|-|TRBV5-1|TRBJ1-2
TGCGCCAGCAGCCCCTTGCCCAGTTATGGCTACACCTTC
CASSPLPSYGYTF
>few|-|TRBV7-9|TRBJ1-5
TGTGCCAGCAGCTTAGGAGGCCAGCCCCAGCATTTT
CASSLGGQPQHF
>-|-|TRBV7-2|TRBJ1-4
TGTGCCAGCAGCTTAGAAGGATCACGGGGAAAACTGTTTTTT
CASSLEGSRGKLFF
>-|TRBD2|TRBV7-8|TRBJ2-5
TGTGCCAGCAGCTTAGAGACTAGCGGGGTTTTGGGAGAGACCCAGTACTTC
CASSLETSGVLGETQYF
>-|-|TRBV7-9|TRBJ1-4
TGTGCCAGCAGCTTGGGAGGGGTTCATGGAGATGAAAAACTGTTTTTT
CASSLGGVHGDEKLFF
>-|-|TRBV3-1/TRBV3-2|TRBJ1-3
TGTGCCAGCAGCCAAGATCGTTGCGGGGATGAAGCTGGAAACACCATATATTTT
CASSQDRCGDEAGNTIYF
>-|-|TRBV29-1|TRBJ2-2
TGCAGCGTTCTCCTCAGGCGGAACACCGGGGAGCTGTTTTTT
CSVLLRRNTGELFF
>-|-|TRBV6-2/TRBV6-3|TRBJ1-2
TGTGCCAGCAGTTCCGCCCGGACAGTAGGCTACACCTTC
CASSSARTVGYTF
>once|TRBD2|TRBV5-6|TRBJ2-7
TGTGCCAGCAGCTTGGTTTTGCGCGGGGGGGACTACGAGCAGTACTTC
CASSLVLRGGDYEQYF
>-|TRBD1|TRBV7-2|TRBJ1-1
TGTGCCAGCAGCTTAGCTACAGGGGCCGTGATGGCTTTCTTT
CASSLATGAVMAFF
>-|-|TRBV21-1|TRBJ2-3
TGTGCCAGCAGCAGGAAGGGGGAGACAGATACGCAGTATTTT
CASSRKGETDTQYF
>-|-|TRBV9|TRBJ1-5
TGTGCCAGCAGCGTGCAGGGCAATCAGCCCCAGCATTTT
CASSVQGNQPQHF
>few|TRBD1|TRBV29-1|TRBJ1-1
TGCAGCGTCGTAAATCCCGGGACAGTGTTTGGGACTGAAGCTTTCTTT
CSVVNPGTVFGTEAFF
>-|-|TRBV4-3|TRBJ2-3
TGCGCCAGCAGCCCCGGAGGGGGGGCCCTCGCAGATACGCAGTATTTT
CASSPGGGALADTQYF
>-|-|TRBV7-9|TRBJ2-7
TGTGCCAGCAGCTTAATTCAGGGGGGTTACGAGCAGTACTTC
CASSLIQGGYEQYF
>-|TRBD1|TRBV4-2|TRBJ1-1
TGTGCCAGCAGCCGTGGACAGGCGAACACTGAAGCTTTCTTT
CASSRGQANTEAFF
>-|-|TRBV6-5|TRBJ1-4
TGTGCCAGCAGTTACGCGGCGGGGGATGAAAAACTGTTTTTT
CASSYAAGDEKLFF
>-|-|TRBV6-6|TRBJ2-1
TGTGCCAGCAGACCTCTAGGACAGGGAGGGGGCAATGAGCAGTTCTTC
CASRPLGQGGGNEQFF
>-|TRBD2|TRBV24-1|TRBJ2-1
TGTGCCACCAGTAGCGGGGGGAGCTCCTACAATGAGCAGTTCTTC
CATSSGGSSYNEQFF
>-|TRBD1|TRBV5-5|TRBJ2-5
TGTGCCAGCAGCCGTCCCGGGACAGGGGGCGGGGAGACCCAGTACTTC
CASSRPGTGGGETQYF
>-|-|TRBV28|TRBJ1-2
TGTGCCAGCAGTTTGAGGCAGTATGGCTACACCTTC
CASSLRQYGYTF
>-|TRBD1|TRBV27|TRBJ1-6
TGTGCCAGCAGTTCCCTTGTCAGGGGGCCATATGGTTCACCCCTCCACTTT
CASSSLVRGPYGSPLHF
>-|-|TRBV5-1|TRBJ2-7
TGCGCCAGCAGACCATCCACAGGGTCCACCTACGAGCAGTACTTC
CASRPSTGSTYEQYF
>-|TRBD1|TRBV7-3|TRBJ2-3
TGTGCCAGCAGCCGAACCGGGACAGGGGGCACAGATACGCAGTATTTT
CASSRTGTGGTDTQYF
>-|-|TRBV5-6|TRBJ2-7
TGTGCCAGCAGCTGGGGGACTGGGCCCGAGCAGTACTTC
CASSWGTGPEQYF
>-|-|TRBV28|TRBJ2-1
TGTGCCAGCACCTCTTCCAATGAGCAGTTCTTC
CASTSSNEQFF